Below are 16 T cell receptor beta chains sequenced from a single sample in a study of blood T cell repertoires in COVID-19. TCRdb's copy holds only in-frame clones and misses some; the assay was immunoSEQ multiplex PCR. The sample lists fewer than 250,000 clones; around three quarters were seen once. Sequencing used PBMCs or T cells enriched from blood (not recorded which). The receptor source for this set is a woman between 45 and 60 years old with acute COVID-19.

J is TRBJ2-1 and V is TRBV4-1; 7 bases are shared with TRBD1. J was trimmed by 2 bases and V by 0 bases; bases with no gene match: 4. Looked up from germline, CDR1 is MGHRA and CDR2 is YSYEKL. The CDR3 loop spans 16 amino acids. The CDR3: CASSQDMGQPYNEQFF. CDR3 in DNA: TGCGCCAGCAGCCAAGATATGGGACAGCCCTACAATGAGCAGTTCTTC.

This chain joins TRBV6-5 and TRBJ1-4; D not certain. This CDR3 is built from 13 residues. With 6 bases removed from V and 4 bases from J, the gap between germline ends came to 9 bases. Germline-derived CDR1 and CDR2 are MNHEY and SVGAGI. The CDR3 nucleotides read TGTGCCAGCAGCCCCCTAGATAATGAAAAACTGTTTTTT. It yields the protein CASSPLDNEKLFF.

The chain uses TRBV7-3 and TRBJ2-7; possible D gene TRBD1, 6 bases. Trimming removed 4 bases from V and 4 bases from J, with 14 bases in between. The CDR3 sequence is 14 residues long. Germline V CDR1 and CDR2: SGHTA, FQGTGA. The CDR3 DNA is TGTGCCAGCAGCTCTTACAGGGATTGGTACGAGCAGTACGTC. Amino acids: CASSSYRDWYEQYV.

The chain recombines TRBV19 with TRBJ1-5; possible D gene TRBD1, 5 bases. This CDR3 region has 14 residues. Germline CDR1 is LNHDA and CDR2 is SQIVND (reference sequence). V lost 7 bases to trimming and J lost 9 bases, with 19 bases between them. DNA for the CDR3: TGTGCCAGTACTCAAGGAGGGGATTCCCCGCCCCAGCATTTT. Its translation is CASTQGGDSPPQHF.

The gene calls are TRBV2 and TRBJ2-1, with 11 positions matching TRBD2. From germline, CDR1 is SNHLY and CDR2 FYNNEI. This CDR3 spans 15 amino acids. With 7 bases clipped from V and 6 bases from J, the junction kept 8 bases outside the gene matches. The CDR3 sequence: CASITSSGGSNEQFF. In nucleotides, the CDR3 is TGTGCCAGCATTACGTCTAGCGGGGGGTCCAATGAGCAGTTCTTC. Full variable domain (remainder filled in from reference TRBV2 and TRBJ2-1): EPEVTQTPSHQVTQMGQEVILRCVPISNHLYFYWYRQILGQKVEFLVSFYNNEISEKSEIFDDQFSVERPDGSNFTLKIRSTKLEDSAMYFCASITSSGGSNEQFFGPGTRLTVL.

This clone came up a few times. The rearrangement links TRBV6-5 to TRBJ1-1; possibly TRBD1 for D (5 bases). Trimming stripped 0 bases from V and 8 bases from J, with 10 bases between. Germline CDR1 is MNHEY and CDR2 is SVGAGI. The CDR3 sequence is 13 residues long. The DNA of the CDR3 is TGTGCCAGCAGTTACTCCCAAGGGGCGGAAGCTTTCTTT. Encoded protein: CASSYSQGAEAFF.

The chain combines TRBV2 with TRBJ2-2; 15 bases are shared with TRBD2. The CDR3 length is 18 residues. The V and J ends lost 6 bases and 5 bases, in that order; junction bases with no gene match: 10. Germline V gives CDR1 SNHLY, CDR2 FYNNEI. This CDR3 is CASRLRTSGGAFTGELFF. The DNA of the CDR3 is TGTGCCAGCAGGCTACGGACTAGCGGGGGGGCGTTTACCGGGGAGCTGTTTTTT.

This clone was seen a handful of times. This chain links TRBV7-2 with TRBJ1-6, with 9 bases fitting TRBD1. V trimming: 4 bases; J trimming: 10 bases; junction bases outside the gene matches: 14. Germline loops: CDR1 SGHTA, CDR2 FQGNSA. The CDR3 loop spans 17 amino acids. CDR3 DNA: TGTGCCAGCAGCTCCCCCTCAGGGACAGGGCTTTGGTCACCCCTCCACTTT. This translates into CASSSPSGTGLWSPLHF.

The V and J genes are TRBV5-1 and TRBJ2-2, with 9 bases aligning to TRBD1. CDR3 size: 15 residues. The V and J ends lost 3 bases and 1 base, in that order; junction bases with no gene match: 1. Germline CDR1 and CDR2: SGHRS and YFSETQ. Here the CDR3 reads CASSSGQGNTGELFF. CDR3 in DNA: TGCGCCAGCAGCTCGGGACAGGGGAACACCGGGGAGCTGTTTTTT.

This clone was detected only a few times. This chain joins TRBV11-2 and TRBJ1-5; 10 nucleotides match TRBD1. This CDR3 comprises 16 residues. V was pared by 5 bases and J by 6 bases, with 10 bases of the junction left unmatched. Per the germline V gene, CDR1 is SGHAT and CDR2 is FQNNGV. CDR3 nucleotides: TGTGCCAGCAGCCACCGGGACAGGGGACCGGGTCAGCCCCAGCATTTT. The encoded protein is CASSHRDRGPGQPQHF.

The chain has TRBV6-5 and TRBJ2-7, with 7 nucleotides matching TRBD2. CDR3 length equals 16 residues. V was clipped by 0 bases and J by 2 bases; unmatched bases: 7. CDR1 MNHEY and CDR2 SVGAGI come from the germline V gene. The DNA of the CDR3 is TGTGCCAGCAGTTACTCTCTAGCGGTGATGCCCTACGAGCAGTACGTC. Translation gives CASSYSLAVMPYEQYV.

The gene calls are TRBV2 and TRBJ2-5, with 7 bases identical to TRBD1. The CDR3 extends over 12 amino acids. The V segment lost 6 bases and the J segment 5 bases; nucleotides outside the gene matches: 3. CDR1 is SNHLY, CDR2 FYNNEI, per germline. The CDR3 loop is CASRKGAETQYF. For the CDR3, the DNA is TGTGCCAGCAGGAAGGGGGCTGAGACCCAGTACTTC.

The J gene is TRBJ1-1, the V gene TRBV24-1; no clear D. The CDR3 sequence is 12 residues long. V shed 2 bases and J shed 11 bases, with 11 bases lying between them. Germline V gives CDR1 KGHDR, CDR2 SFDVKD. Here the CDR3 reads CATSDWRGGAFF. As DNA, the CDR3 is TGTGCCACCAGTGATTGGCGTGGAGGGGCTTTCTTT.

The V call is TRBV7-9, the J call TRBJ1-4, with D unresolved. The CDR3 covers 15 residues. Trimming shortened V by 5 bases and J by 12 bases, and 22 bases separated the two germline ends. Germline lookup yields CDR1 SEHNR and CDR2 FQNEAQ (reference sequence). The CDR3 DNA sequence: TGTGCCAGCAGCCAGGCTGAGGCCGCGGAGAGGGAACTGTTTTTT. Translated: CASSQAEAAERELFF. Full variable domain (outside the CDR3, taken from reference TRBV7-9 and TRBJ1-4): DTGVSQNPRHKITKRGQNVTFRCDPISEHNRLYWYRQTLGQGPEFLTYFQNEAQLEKSRLLSDRFSAERPKGSFSTLEIQRTEQGDSAMYLCASSQAEAAERELFFGSGTQLSVL.

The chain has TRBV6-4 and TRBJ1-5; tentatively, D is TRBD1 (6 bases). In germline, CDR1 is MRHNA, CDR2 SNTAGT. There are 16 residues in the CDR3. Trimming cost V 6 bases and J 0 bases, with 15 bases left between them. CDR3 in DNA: TGTGCCAGCAGGTCCCCAGGGGAGCCTAGCAATCAGCCCCAGCATTTT. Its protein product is CASRSPGEPSNQPQHF.

CDR3 sequence reads: CASREPGKGNTIYF. Here the CDR3 DNA reads TGTGCCAGCAGGGAACCGGGAAAAGGAAACACCATATATTTT. The rearrangement uses TRBV28 and TRBJ1-3; D is unclear. This CDR3 is 14 amino acids long. The V gene lost 6 bases and the J gene lost 4 bases, with 13 bases spanning the gap. Germline CDR1 reads MDHEN; CDR2 reads SYDVKM.